These T cell receptor beta chains were read from a single sample in a study of read filtering for tumor transcriptome and immune sequencing. TCRdb re-called the reads with MiXCR, one entry per CDR3 protein. This sample has around 130,000 distinct CDR3 sequences, with roughly 13% found just once. Sequenced: a population of CD138-negative cells sorted from bone marrow. The receptors were gathered from a donor at least 40 years old with multiple myeloma. The CDR3 runs from the conserved cysteine through the conserved F or W. The D gene is left open where the match is weak. Some rows mark clone size as missing; the rest say once, few, many or name a class of expanded clone.

>TRBJ2-1|many|TRBD2|TRBV6-5
CASSYSISTGGSYEQFF
TGTGCCAGCAGTTACTCCATCTCGACGGGAGGGTCTTATGAGCAGTTCTTC
>TRBJ2-3|many|NA|TRBV7-2
CASSIETSTDTQYF
TGTGCCAGCAGCATAGAGACTAGCACAGATACGCAGTATTTT
>TRBJ1-1|many|NA|TRBV14
CASSQMGNPEAFF
TGTGCCAGCAGCCAGATGGGTAATCCTGAAGCTTTCTTT
>TRBJ2-5|many|NA|TRBV6-1
CASSETLDEETQYF
TGTGCCAGCAGTGAAACCTTGGATGAAGAGACCCAGTACTTC
>TRBJ2-2|NA|NA|TRBV5-4
CASSLDGTGGLFF
TGTGCCAGCAGTTTGGATGGCACCGGGGGGCTGTTTTTT
>TRBJ1-1|few|NA|TRBV25-1
CASSEFYDTEAFF
TGTGCCAGCAGTGAATTTTACGACACTGAAGCTTTCTTT
>TRBJ2-5|many|NA|TRBV10-1
CASSRDHAQETQYF
TGCGCCAGCAGTCGGGACCACGCACAAGAGACCCAGTACTTC
>TRBJ1-1|many|TRBD1|TRBV14
CASSQERVRQGEAFF
TGTGCCAGCAGCCAAGAGAGGGTCCGACAGGGTGAAGCTTTCTTT
>TRBJ2-1|few|NA|TRBV7-6
CASSFYAGTTIYNEQFF
TGTGCCAGCAGCTTTTACGCCGGGACCACTATTTACAATGAGCAGTTCTTC
>TRBJ2-1|few|NA|TRBV11-2
CASSLGLTEQFF
TGTGCCAGCAGCTTAGGACTAACAGAGCAGTTCTTC
>TRBJ1-3|NA|NA|TRBV7-9
CASSLTAYSGNTIYF
TGTGCCAGCAGCCTCACAGCCTACTCTGGAAACACCATATATTTT
>TRBJ2-7|many|TRBD1|TRBV27
CASSLISGQGYEQYF
TGTGCCAGCAGTTTAATCTCGGGACAGGGCTACGAGCAGTACTTC
>TRBJ1-4|many|NA|TRBV3-1
CASSQELRITNEKLFF
TGTGCCAGCAGCCAAGAATTACGGATAACTAATGAAAAACTGTTTTTT
>TRBJ1-2|NA|NA|TRBV7-2
CASSLVVGGGYGYTF
TGTGCCAGCAGCTTAGTTGTGGGAGGAGGGTATGGCTACACCTTC
>TRBJ1-5|many|TRBD1|TRBV6-6
CASTADRQRQPQHF
TGTGCCAGCACCGCGGACAGGCAAAGGCAGCCCCAGCATTTT
>TRBJ1-1|many|NA|TRBV12-3/TRBV12-4
CASSSDSLF
TGTGCCAGCTCTTCAGACTCTCTCTTT
>TRBJ2-1|many|TRBD1|TRBV19
CASTRWGQGGGAGDSYNEQFF
TGTGCCAGTACCAGATGGGGACAGGGGGGGGGAGCGGGGGACTCCTACAATGAGCAGTTCTTC
>TRBJ2-3|many|NA|TRBV29-1
CSVDGGPVQATQYF
TGCAGCGTTGATGGCGGACCCGTTCAAGCTACGCAGTATTTT
>TRBJ2-4|many|NA|TRBV20-1
CSATGPLAKNIQYF
TGCAGTGCTACAGGTCCCCTAGCCAAAAACATTCAGTACTTC
>TRBJ1-1|many|TRBD1|TRBV9
CASSHPADRVSTEAFF
TGTGCCAGCAGCCATCCAGCGGACAGGGTGAGCACTGAAGCTTTCTTT
>TRBJ1-5|many|TRBD1|TRBV4-1
CASSQVQGAYSNQPQHF
TGCGCCAGCAGCCAAGTACAGGGGGCTTATAGCAATCAGCCCCAGCATTTT